Shown below are 23 T cell receptor beta chains from a single sample sequenced in a study of T cell responses to AZD1222 COVID-19 vaccine. Clones were read by immunoSEQ multiplex PCR, and TCRdb kept only the in-frame ones, dropping some. The profile shows about 86,000 clones, around nine tenths of them singletons. Source: peripheral blood, taken 28 days after the second AZD1222 dose. The receptor set was obtained from an adult who received the AZD1222 COVID-19 vaccine.

The V and J genes are TRBV27 and TRBJ1-1; D is unresolved. The CDR3 runs 13 residues. Germline V gene lookup returns CDR1 MNHEY and CDR2 SMNVEV (reference sequence). The germline V and J ends were trimmed by 3 bases and 1 base, with 6 bases remaining between them. In DNA form, the CDR3 reads TGTGCCAGCAGTTTGATCCGGAACACTGAAGCTTTCTTT. Protein product: CASSLIRNTEAFF.

This rearrangement joins TRBV15 to TRBJ2-5; maybe TRBD1 (6 bases). Germline V gene data show CDR1 as LNHNV and CDR2 as YYDKDF (reference sequence). V lost 6 bases and J lost 5, with 16 bases in between. CDR3 length: 14 amino acids. CDR3 protein: CATRGHRVGETQYF. DNA of the CDR3: TGTGCCACCAGGGGCCACAGGGTTGGTGAGACCCAGTACTTC.

The chain recombines TRBV3-1 (or the pseudogene TRBV3-2) with TRBJ2-6; a possible D gene is TRBD1 (7 bases). Germline V gene sequence: CDR1 LGHDT, CDR2 YNNKEL (reference sequence). CDR3 length equals 18 residues. V lost 4 bases, J lost 4 bases, and 20 bases lay in between. CDR3 amino acids: CASSRLNRGGSGANVLTF. CDR3 in DNA: TGTGCCAGCAGCCGTCTTAACAGGGGAGGTTCCGGGGCCAACGTCCTGACTTTC.

This clone was picked up one time. CDR3 nucleotide sequence: TGTGCCAGCAGCTTATCCAGAAGCAATCAGCCCCAGCATTTT. Residues: CASSLSRSNQPQHF. The chain carries TRBV7-2 and TRBJ1-5; the D is unclear. The germline V gene encodes CDR1 SGHTA and CDR2 FQGNSA. The V end lost 2 bases, the J end lost 1 base, and 6 bases lay between the germline ends. This CDR3 has 14 amino acids.

The rearrangement links TRBV20-1 to TRBJ2-7, with D maybe TRBD1 (6 bases). Trimming pared 6 bases from V and 4 bases from J, leaving 7 bases between. In germline, CDR1 is DFQATT, CDR2 SNEGSKA (reference sequence). CDR3 size: 10 residues. The CDR3 reads CSAGGYEQYF. The CDR3 bases are TGCAGTGCAGGGGGTTACGAGCAGTACTTC.

The gene calls are TRBV6-4 and TRBJ2-5, with D perhaps matching TRBD1 (5 bases). The CDR3 consists of 13 residues. Trimming cost V 3 bases and J 7 bases, with 12 bases left between them. Germline V lookup: CDR1 MRHNA, CDR2 SNTAGT. CDR3 loop: CASSESERGTQYF. The CDR3 DNA is TGTGCCAGCAGTGAGTCGGAAAGGGGGACCCAGTACTTC.

V usage is TRBV11-2 and J usage is TRBJ2-2; 7 nucleotides agree with TRBD1. The length of the CDR3 is 15 residues. Trimming at V came to 3 bases and at J to 0 bases, leaving 1 base not matched to a gene. CDR1 is SGHAT, CDR2 FQNNGV, per germline. CDR3 sequence reads: CASSLGQTNTGELFF. In DNA, the CDR3 is TGTGCCAGCAGCTTGGGACAGACGAACACCGGGGAGCTGTTTTTT.

J is TRBJ2-1 and V is TRBV7-9; D remains ambiguous. This CDR3 is built from 13 residues. Germline V lookup: CDR1 SEHNR, CDR2 FQNEAQ (reference sequence). V shed 0 bases and J shed 13 bases, with 13 bases lying between them. The CDR3 nucleotides read TGTGCCAGCAGCTTAGCCCACTCTGGTTCCCAGTTCTTC. Translation gives CASSLAHSGSQFF.

V is TRBV7-9 and J is TRBJ1-6, with D tentatively TRBD1 (6 bases). Germline V lookup: CDR1 SEHNR, CDR2 FQNEAQ (reference sequence). Trimming stripped 1 base from V and 7 bases from J, with 11 bases between. This CDR3 is built from 15 residues. Written as DNA, the CDR3 is TGTGCCAGCAGCTTAGGGGGGGCGCGGAATTCACCCCTCCACTTT. It specifies CASSLGGARNSPLHF.

J is TRBJ2-7 and V is TRBV11-2; D perhaps matches TRBD2 (5 bases). Between the trimmed V and J ends, which lost 2 bases and 3 bases, there was a span of 11 bases. The V gene's germline CDR1 is SGHAT and CDR2 FQNNGV. This CDR3 contains 14 residues. The CDR3, as DNA: TGTGCCAGCAGCTTAAGAGCGGATCTCTACGAGCAGTACTTC. Protein: CASSLRADLYEQYF. Full variable domain (remainder filled in from reference TRBV11-2 and TRBJ2-7): EAGVAQSPRYKIIEKRQSVAFWCNPISGHATLYWYQQILGQGPKLLIQFQNNGVVDDSQLPKDRFSAERLKGVDSTLKIQPAKLEDSAVYLCASSLRADLYEQYFGPGTRLTVT.

The rearrangement links TRBV3-1 (or the pseudogene TRBV3-2) to TRBJ1-3; no reliable D call. This CDR3 contains 15 residues. The V gene lost 2 bases and the J gene lost 2 bases, with 10 bases spanning the gap. The germline V gene has CDR1 LGHDT and CDR2 YNNKEL (reference sequence). The CDR3 nucleotides are TGTGCCAGCAGCCAACAGGCTTCCGCTGGAAACACCATATATTTT. Protein product: CASSQQASAGNTIYF.

The DNA of the CDR3 is TGTGCCAGCAGGGCCGGGTATAATTCACCCCTCCACTTT. Encoded protein: CASRAGYNSPLHF. This chain uses TRBV2 with TRBJ1-6; D is uncertain. Germline loops: CDR1 SNHLY, CDR2 FYNNEI. This CDR3 region has 13 residues. Trimming removed 6 bases at V and 4 bases at J, with 7 bases between.

The chain joins TRBV5-1 to TRBJ2-1; D is unresolved. Trimming shortened V by 0 bases and J by 1 base, and 14 bases separated the two germline ends. The germline V gene encodes CDR1 SGHRS and CDR2 YFSETQ. This CDR3 has 17 amino acids. The CDR3 protein is CASSLVVGAPSYNEQFF. The CDR3 DNA reads as TGCGCCAGCAGCTTGGTGGTCGGAGCGCCTTCCTACAATGAGCAGTTCTTC.

This clone was picked up one time. The chain is built from TRBV15 and TRBJ2-5; 7 bases fit TRBD2. V shed 5 bases and J 1 base; nucleotides not matched to a gene: 7. The CDR3 totals 15 residues. From germline, CDR1 is LNHNV and CDR2 YYDKDF (reference sequence). CDR3 nucleotide sequence: TGTGCCACCAGCGTGACGGGGGGACTCCAAGAGACCCAGTACTTC. Translated, it gives CATSVTGGLQETQYF.

This clone was counted a few times. The gene calls are TRBV11-2 and TRBJ2-7; 11 nucleotides align to TRBD1. Trimming cost V 4 bases and J 6 bases; bases outside gene matches: 5. The CDR3 sequence is 14 residues long. Germline assignment: CDR1 SGHAT and CDR2 FQNNGV. In DNA form, the CDR3 reads TGTGCCAGCAGCTGGGGACAGGGGGTGGGCGAGCAGTACTTC. Protein sequence: CASSWGQGVGEQYF.

The J gene is TRBJ1-1, the V gene TRBV5-5, with D possibly being TRBD1 (6 bases). Trimming cost V 3 bases and J 1 base, with 13 bases left between them. The CDR3 has 15 residues. Germline assignment: CDR1 SGHKS and CDR2 YYEKEE (reference sequence). CDR3 sequence (DNA): TGTGCCAGCAGCTCCCCCGGGACACAGAACACTGAAGCTTTCTTT. Translation gives CASSSPGTQNTEAFF. The whole variable domain, filled in from reference TRBV5-5 and TRBJ1-1, reads DAGVTQSPTHLIKTRGQQVTLRCSPISGHKSVSWYQQVLGQGPQFIFQYYEKEERGRGNFPDRFSARQFPNYSSELNVNALLLGDSALYLCASSSPGTQNTEAFFGQGTRLTVV.

This clone was observed once. This rearrangement joins TRBV14 to TRBJ2-7; D tentatively reads TRBD1 or TRBD2 (5 bases each). Trimming removed 4 bases from V and 7 bases from J, with 14 bases in between. Germline lookup yields CDR1 SGHDN and CDR2 FVKESK. There are 13 residues in the CDR3. The CDR3 spells CASSPAGSGEQYF. The CDR3 DNA is TGTGCCAGCAGCCCCGCAGGGTCGGGAGAGCAGTACTTC.

The V gene is TRBV30, the J gene TRBJ2-1, with 11 bases lining up with TRBD2. V was clipped by 2 bases and J by 7 bases; unmatched bases: 4. The germline V gene has CDR1 GTSNPN and CDR2 SVGIG (reference sequence). The CDR3 length is 14 residues. CDR3: CAWSLRLAGNEQFF. In nucleotides, the CDR3 is TGTGCCTGGAGTCTTCGACTAGCGGGAAATGAGCAGTTCTTC. Based on the CDR3 plus reference TRBV30 and TRBJ2-1, the full variable domain is SQTIHQWPATLVQPVGSPLSLECTVEGTSNPNLYWYRQAAGRGLQLLFYSVGIGQISSEVPQNLSASRPQDRQFILSSKKLLLSDSGFYLCAWSLRLAGNEQFFGPGTRLTVL.

The rearrangement joins TRBV28 to TRBJ1-5; no firm D call. V lost 6 bases, J lost 1 base, and 13 bases lay in between. CDR3 length: 15 residues. Germline V gives CDR1 MDHEN, CDR2 SYDVKM. The CDR3 DNA reads TGTGCCAGCAGGGGCTCGGGTTGGAGCAATCAGCCCCAGCATTTT. This encodes CASRGSGWSNQPQHF.

The chain joins TRBV18 to TRBJ1-1, with 12 nucleotides matching TRBD1. There are 16 residues in the CDR3. The trim removed 5 bases at V and 4 bases at J, leaving 8 bases unmatched. In germline, CDR1 is KGHSH, CDR2 LQKENI. The CDR3 loop is CASSSGTGGLVTEAFF. CDR3 sequence (DNA): TGTGCCAGCTCATCCGGGACAGGGGGCTTAGTCACTGAAGCTTTCTTT.

A few counts support this clone. The genes are TRBV7-9 and TRBJ2-2; the match to TRBD1 covers 11 bases. Per germline, CDR1 SEHNR and CDR2 FQNEAQ (reference sequence). The junction had 4 bases not matched to a gene; V was cut back by 6 bases and J by 7 bases. The CDR3 is 14 amino acids. Here the CDR3 DNA reads TGTGCCAGCAGGCGGACAGGGGGCCACGGGGAGCTGTTTTTT. This sequence encodes CASRRTGGHGELFF.

The gene calls are TRBV7-9 and TRBJ2-1; 8 bases map to TRBD1. The V and J ends lost 1 base and 7 bases, in that order; junction bases with no gene match: 3. Germline lookup yields CDR1 SEHNR and CDR2 FQNEAQ (reference sequence). This CDR3 region has 14 residues. CDR3 loop: CASSLDRGDNEQFF. The DNA of the CDR3 is TGTGCCAGCAGCTTAGACAGGGGGGATAATGAGCAGTTCTTC. The whole variable domain, filled in from reference TRBV7-9 and TRBJ2-1, reads DTGVSQNPRHKITKRGQNVTFRCDPISEHNRLYWYRQTLGQGPEFLTYFQNEAQLEKSRLLSDRFSAERPKGSFSTLEIQRTEQGDSAMYLCASSLDRGDNEQFFGPGTRLTVL.

CDR3 DNA: TGTGCCTGCCTTCCGGGACAGGGAAGGAACACTGAAGCTTTCTTT. This encodes CACLPGQGRNTEAFF. This chain joins TRBV30 and TRBJ1-1; 9 bases fit TRBD1. V gave up 6 bases and J gave up 1 base; unmatched junction bases: 9. Germline lookup yields CDR1 GTSNPN and CDR2 SVGIG (reference sequence). This CDR3 is 15 amino acids long.